The 32 T cell receptor beta chains below were found in one sample sequenced in a study of regulatory T cells in long-lasting Graves disease. Time point here: newly diagnosed GD, antithyroid drugs for less than 3 months. There was RNA extracted from PBMCs, and the TCR library was made from it. CDR3 regions were amplified by Arm-PCR using iRepertoire HTBI primers to build TCR beta libraries. TCRdb redid the calling of the multiplex PCR reads with MiXCR, one entry per CDR3 protein. This sample has roughly 510,000 distinct CDR3 sequences, with 15% to 20% found just once. These same records also appear under a second study, on T cells in Graves' hyperthyroidism and ophthalmopathy.

The source was peripheral blood mononuclear cells (PBMCs), collected at new diagnosis, from a patient treated with antithyroid drugs. Every receptor here comes from a man between 18 and 29 years old with Graves disease.

The chain is built from TRBV4-1 and TRBJ2-7; weak D call: TRBD2 (7 bases). V dropped 3 bases and J dropped 6 bases, with 24 bases sitting between them. Germline V CDR1 and CDR2: MGHRA, YSYEKL. This CDR3 contains 17 residues. CDR3 coding DNA: TGCGCCAGCAGCCAGCTGTCGGGGGGCGCGTCATTGTCCGAGCAGTACTTC. Translating it yields CASSQLSGGASLSEQYF.

This rearrangement joins TRBV15 to TRBJ2-3; D not resolved. V was clipped by 0 bases and J by 0 bases, with 16 bases between them. The CDR3 totals 18 residues. Germline CDR1 is LNHNV and CDR2 is YYDKDF (reference sequence). CDR3 DNA: TGTGCCACCAGCAGAGATAACCCCAACCCACTCAGCACAGATACGCAGTATTTT. Translated: CATSRDNPNPLSTDTQYF.

In its sample, this clonotype was seen many times. The V call is TRBV29-1, the J call TRBJ2-1; D may match TRBD1 or TRBD2 (5 bases each). Per the germline V gene, CDR1 is SQVTM and CDR2 is ANQGSEA. The CDR3 sequence is 15 residues long. V was shortened by 5 bases and J by 5 bases, with 19 bases between the two germline ends. DNA for the CDR3: TGCAGCGTTACCGGTAGAGGGGTGGTCCACAATGAGCAGTTCTTC. Protein sequence: CSVTGRGVVHNEQFF.

Many counts were recorded for this clonotype. The chain couples TRBV5-1 to TRBJ2-7, with no clear D. The V end was cut by 0 bases, the J end by 0 bases, with 10 bases between. The CDR3 is 15 amino acids. CDR1 SGHRS and CDR2 YFSETQ come from the germline V gene. The CDR3 sequence is CASSLDTGRSYEQYF. CDR3 sequence (DNA): TGCGCCAGCAGCTTGGATACTGGACGCTCCTACGAGCAGTACTTC.

This rearrangement joins TRBV27 to TRBJ2-5, with TRBD1 matching over 7 bases. Germline CDR1 MNHEY, CDR2 SMNVEV (reference sequence). Germline trimming cut 5 bases from V and 1 base from J; bases unmatched to any gene: 10. This CDR3 has 16 amino acids. CDR3 nucleotide sequence: TGTGCCAGCAGTCATAAGACAGGGTTTGCCCAAGAGACCCAGTACTTC. Translating gives CASSHKTGFAQETQYF.

Concerning this clonotype itself: A read error is possible here, since a much larger clone lies one base away. The gene calls are TRBV29-1 and TRBJ2-7; D possibly corresponds to TRBD1 (5 bases). The CDR3 is 13 residues long. Germline values: CDR1 SQVTM, CDR2 ANQGSEA. The CDR3 nucleotides are TGCAGCGTTTCCACCCAGGGTATCCGACAGCAGTGCTTC. Protein sequence: CSVSTQGIRQQCF.

This clonotype came up many times. The CDR3 loop is CSVGQPVGQPQHF. The CDR3 DNA reads as TGCAGTGTTGGACAGCCTGTCGGGCAGCCCCAGCATTTT. The chain combines TRBV20-1 with TRBJ1-5, with D possibly matching TRBD1 (6 bases). The CDR3 covers 13 residues. Trimming left V 7 bases short and J 7 bases short, with 17 bases between. Germline V gene data show CDR1 as DFQATT and CDR2 as SNEGSKA (reference sequence).

This chain's CDR3 is CASSSPGREVDYEQYF. The CDR3 DNA follows: TGTGCCAGCAGCTCGCCGGGGCGGGAGGTCGATTACGAGCAGTACTTC. V gene TRBV13 combines with J gene TRBJ2-7; 8 bases agree with TRBD2. The CDR3 loop spans 16 amino acids. Germline V gene sequence: CDR1 PRHDT, CDR2 FYEKMQ (reference sequence). With V trimmed by 4 bases and J by 4 bases, 12 bases remained unmatched.

The chain couples TRBV5-1 to TRBJ2-1; the match to TRBD2 covers 11 bases. There are 15 residues in the CDR3. V lost 4 bases to trimming and J lost 7 bases; unmatched junction nucleotides: 7. In germline, CDR1 is SGHRS, CDR2 YFSETQ. For the CDR3, the DNA is TGCGCCAGCAGCGACCCGGGACTAGCGGCAAATGAGCAGTTCTTC. This translates into CASSDPGLAANEQFF.

The chain is built from TRBV28 and TRBJ2-2, with D perhaps matching TRBD2 (6 bases). Germline V gives CDR1 MDHEN, CDR2 SYDVKM. V lost 5 bases to trimming and J lost 5 bases, with 12 bases between them. The length of the CDR3 is 14 residues. The CDR3 nucleotides read TGTGCCAGCAGTGATGGACGGGAGACCGGGGAGCTGTTTTTT. Protein: CASSDGRETGELFF.

This clonotype has only a few counts. The chain employs TRBV9 and TRBJ2-7; 7 bases fit TRBD1. Germline-derived CDR1 and CDR2 are SGDLS and YYNGEE. There are 16 residues in the CDR3. V shed 0 bases, J shed 5 bases, and the junction held 11 bases outside the gene matches. The CDR3 reads CASSVGVRATGDEQYF. As DNA, the CDR3 is TGTGCCAGCAGCGTAGGGGTGCGAGCCACAGGGGACGAGCAGTACTTC.

Many counts were recorded for this clonotype. The chain combines TRBV6-2 or TRBV6-3 with TRBJ2-2; 12 bases fit TRBD2. V lost 3 bases to trimming and J lost 3 bases; unmatched junction nucleotides: 8. The V gene's germline CDR1 is MNHEY and CDR2 SVGEGT. The CDR3 is made up of 18 amino acids. Here the CDR3 reads CASSYRLAGVLDTGELFF. The CDR3 DNA sequence: TGTGCCAGCAGTTATCGACTAGCGGGAGTATTAGACACCGGGGAGCTGTTTTTT.

There are many counts of this clonotype. This chain links TRBV12-3 or TRBV12-4 with TRBJ2-1; a weak D match, TRBD1 (6 bases). CDR3 size: 14 residues. The V end was cut by 5 bases, the J end by 9 bases, with 17 bases between. CDR3 nucleotides: TGTGCCAGCAGTCGAGGGGGATCTGGCGGTGAGCAGTTCTTC. Translated: CASSRGGSGGEQFF.

At least ten counts were recorded for this clonotype. This chain links TRBV9 with TRBJ2-7; 8 bases map to TRBD1. The CDR3 spans 16 residues. The germline V gene encodes CDR1 SGDLS and CDR2 YYNGEE. V was clipped by 3 bases and J by 2 bases; unmatched bases: 10. The CDR3 protein is CASSAGPDRATYEQYF. Here the CDR3 DNA reads TGTGCCAGCAGCGCCGGACCGGACAGGGCTACCTACGAGCAGTACTTC.

Comment on this clonotype: A much larger clone lies a single base off, so this may be a read error. The chain combines TRBV30 with TRBJ2-7; D ambiguous. Germline CDR1 and CDR2: GTSNPN and SVGIG (reference sequence). The V and J ends lost 2 bases and 3 bases respectively, with 14 bases between them. This CDR3 region has 14 residues. The CDR3: CAWSLFQKRYEQYF. CDR3 sequence (DNA): TGTGCCTGGAGTCTATTCCAAAAACGCTACGAGCAGTACTTC.

This clonotype has ten or more counts. The DNA of the CDR3 is TGCGCCAGCAGCGGGGTAGCAGCTACAGATACGCAGTATTTT. Translating gives CASSGVAATDTQYF. The chain carries TRBV5-1 and TRBJ2-3, with D hard to call. Germline CDR1 reads SGHRS; CDR2 reads YFSETQ. The CDR3 extends over 14 amino acids. V shed 4 bases and J shed 3 bases, with 12 bases lying between them.

This clonotype has just a few counts. The chain combines TRBV30 with TRBJ2-2; D possibly corresponds to TRBD2 (5 bases). There are 14 residues in the CDR3. Germline assignment: CDR1 GTSNPN and CDR2 SVGIG (reference sequence). Trimming took off 3 bases at V and 0 bases at J, with 8 bases between the two ends. The CDR3 loop reads CAWSRGSNTGELFF. In nucleotides, the CDR3 is TGTGCCTGGAGCCGGGGATCGAACACCGGGGAGCTGTTTTTT.

A few counts support this clonotype. J is TRBJ2-7 and V is TRBV10-3; D is perhaps TRBD1 (5 bases). The V gene lost 1 base and the J gene lost 3 bases, with 13 bases spanning the gap. The germline V gene encodes CDR1 ENHRY and CDR2 SYGVKD. The CDR3 has 15 amino acids. This chain's CDR3 is CAISELGQRNYEQYF. The CDR3 nucleotides are TGTGCCATCAGTGAGTTGGGGCAGAGGAACTACGAGCAGTACTTC.

V usage is TRBV20-1 and J usage is TRBJ2-1; D may be TRBD1 (7 bases). The J call is doubtful: the DNA matches TRBJ2-5 better. Germline values: CDR1 DFQATT, CDR2 SNEGSKA (reference sequence). The CDR3 is 15 amino acids. The CDR3 DNA follows: TGCAGTGCCAGGGGGGTGGGCGTCGTCCAAGAGACCCAGTACTTC. This sequence encodes CSARGVGVVQETQYF.

This clonotype was detected only a few times. The V and J genes are TRBV20-1 and TRBJ2-1; D is undetermined. Germline CDR1 DFQATT, CDR2 SNEGSKA (reference sequence). V lost 5 bases and J 4 bases, leaving 15 bases between the germline ends. The CDR3 sequence is 14 residues long. The CDR3 region is CSAGPRIGYNEQFF. In nucleotides, the CDR3 is TGCAGTGCTGGCCCTAGGATTGGTTACAATGAGCAGTTCTTC.

This clonotype was seen repeatedly, ten times or more. CDR3 DNA: TGCAGTGCTAGAGACCCCCGGGTAGACTCCTACAATGAGCAGTTCTTC. Amino acid sequence: CSARDPRVDSYNEQFF. The chain is built from TRBV20-1 and TRBJ2-1; D is unresolved. Germline CDR1 is DFQATT and CDR2 is SNEGSKA (reference sequence). The CDR3 contains 16 residues. Trimming removed 0 bases from V and 0 bases from J, with 12 bases in between.

This clonotype was recorded many times. This sequence joins TRBV27 and TRBJ2-7, with a weak D call TRBD1 (6 bases). The germline gives CDR1 MNHEY, CDR2 SMNVEV (reference sequence). V was cut by 4 bases and J by 1 base, with 11 bases left in between. The CDR3 is made up of 14 amino acids. DNA for the CDR3: TGTGCCAGCAGTTCGGGGACACCGTCCTACGAGCAGTACTTC. The encoded protein is CASSSGTPSYEQYF.

Of note for this clonotype: Only one base separates this from a far larger clonotype, so it likely reflects a read error. The rearrangement links TRBV7-3 to TRBJ2-2, with D unclear. The CDR3 extends over 14 amino acids. V shed 8 bases and J shed 1 base, with 11 bases lying between them. Germline CDR1 is SGHTA and CDR2 is FQGTGA. The CDR3 region is CASCWTQNTGELFF. The CDR3 nucleotides are TGTGCCAGCTGCTGGACCCAGAACACCGGGGAGCTGTTTTTT.

As for this clonotype: One junction end does not reproduce the germline sequence, and a read error may be involved. CDR3 residues: CASSLEGQGGYEQYF. CDR3 coding DNA: TGTGCCAGCAGCTTAGAGGGACAGGGAGGGTACGAGCAGTACTTC. The gene calls are TRBV5-1 and TRBJ2-7, with TRBD1 identical over 9 bases. There are 15 residues in the CDR3. CDR1 and CDR2 (germline): SGHRS, YFSETQ.

The chain joins TRBV7-2 to TRBJ1-5, with D possibly being TRBD1 (6 bases). The CDR3 spans 15 residues. Trimming pared 5 bases from V and 3 bases from J, leaving 14 bases between. Germline lookup yields CDR1 SGHTA and CDR2 FQGNSA. This chain's CDR3 is CASSATGTTNQPQHF. The CDR3 DNA sequence: TGTGCCAGCAGCGCTACCGGGACAACCAATCAGCCCCAGCATTTT.

This clonotype was observed a few times. J is TRBJ2-1 and V is TRBV27; D is possibly TRBD2 (6 bases). The germline V gene has CDR1 MNHEY and CDR2 SMNVEV (reference sequence). This CDR3 region has 16 residues. Between the trimmed V and J ends, which lost 1 base and 0 bases, there was a span of 10 bases. The chain's CDR3 is CASSLFAGLSYNEQFF. The CDR3 DNA reads as TGTGCCAGCAGTTTATTCGCGGGACTCTCCTACAATGAGCAGTTCTTC.

This clonotype was found many times. This chain uses TRBV28 with TRBJ2-2, with no clear D. Germline CDR1 is MDHEN and CDR2 is SYDVKM. Deletions cut 3 bases from V and 7 bases from J, with 12 bases between. The CDR3 runs 14 residues. The CDR3 coding sequence is TGTGCCAGCAGTTTTTGGCAGCTGGGCGGGGAGCTGTTTTTT. It translates to CASSFWQLGGELFF.

V and J are TRBV3-1 and TRBJ2-7; possibly TRBD2 for D (5 bases). The CDR3 sequence is 13 residues long. V was shortened by 8 bases and J by 3 bases, with 14 bases between the two germline ends. Germline V gene data show CDR1 as LGHDT and CDR2 as YNNKEL (reference sequence). CDR3 in DNA: TGTGCCAGCCGCCCGGGCGGAGGCTACGAGCAGTACTTC. Its translation: CASRPGGGYEQYF.

The chain combines TRBV7-2 with TRBJ2-1; D possibly corresponds to TRBD2 (6 bases). The V end was cut by 5 bases, the J end by 10 bases, with 15 bases between. The CDR3 loop spans 13 amino acids. From germline, CDR1 is SGHTA and CDR2 FQGNSA. The CDR3 DNA reads as TGTGCCAGCAGCAAGGACTACCTCGGCGAGCAGTTCTTC. Translating gives CASSKDYLGEQFF.

At least ten counts were recorded for this clonotype. This chain joins TRBV29-1 and TRBJ2-7; TRBD1 is a possible D gene (7 bases). There are 13 residues in the CDR3. The germline CDR1 and CDR2 sequences are SQVTM and ANQGSEA. The ends were cut back, 6 bases at V and 4 bases at J, with 16 bases in the middle. The CDR3, as DNA: TGCAGCGTGCGCGGGACAGTTGGATACGAGCAGTACTTC. Its translation is CSVRGTVGYEQYF.

This clonotype was seen ten or more times. V and J are TRBV15 and TRBJ1-2, with 7 positions matching TRBD1. CDR1 and CDR2 from the germline V gene are LNHNV and YYDKDF (reference sequence). V dropped 3 bases and J dropped 6; count of bases not matched to a gene: 10. The length of the CDR3 is 15 residues. The CDR3 sequence is CATSSRQGGLDGYTF. The CDR3 DNA follows: TGTGCCACCAGCAGCCGCCAAGGGGGCCTCGATGGCTACACCTTC.

Comments on this clonotype: A much larger clone differs from this one at a single base, so this may be a read error. V and J are TRBV2 and TRBJ2-1; possible D gene TRBD2, 6 bases. Trimming removed 9 bases at V and 6 bases at J, with 15 bases between. CDR3 length: 13 amino acids. From germline, CDR1 is SNHLY and CDR2 FYNNEI. In DNA, the CDR3 is TGTGCCAGGGGGGGTGCAGGGTCCAATGAGCAGTTCTTC. Its protein product is CARGGAGSNEQFF.